This T cell receptor beta chain originates from a study of control samples from healthy donors and cancer patients. V dropped 5 bases and J dropped 3 bases, with 11 bases sitting between them. Per the germline V gene, CDR1 is SGHAT and CDR2 is FQNNGV. This CDR3 has 14 amino acids. Assay used: immunoSEQ multiplex PCR; TCRdb lists only in-frame clones, some missing. Among fewer than 200,000 clones, approximately 94% were seen once, and the ten largest hold about 14%. Sequencing input: PBMCs. The TCR was taken from a man in his 60s with colorectal cancer. V gene TRBV11-2 combines with J gene TRBJ1-3; unclear D gene. The CDR3 sequence is CASSRGRRGNTIYF. For the CDR3, the DNA is TGTGCCAGCAGCCGAGGACGTCGTGGAAACACCATATATTTT.